Below, one T cell receptor (beta chain) is given with its context. The antigen remains unidentified. The data are from a study of OX40 agonist ivuxolimab in advanced cancers. Overall study context: With a range of roughly 20 to 85, age averaged 60 years, and 75% to 90% were male.

Study-level points and caveats: Expanded clones belonging to CD8+ T cells outnumbered, on average, those of CD4+.

Trimming took off 2 bases at V and 4 bases at J, with 6 bases between the two ends. CDR1 and CDR2 (germline): MNHNY, SVGAGI (reference sequence). The CDR3 runs to 14 residues. Drawing of blood for sampling happened at baseline, at cycle 4 day 1, and at cycle 7 day 1. Here immunoSEQ multiplex PCR was the method, and the copy in TCRdb shows in-frame clones only, minus some. The data contain about 59,000 clones, about 89% of them singletons. This chain connects TRBV6-6 to TRBJ2-6; no firm D call. This TCR was sampled from an adult with an advanced solid tumor such as melanoma, head and neck, liver or kidney cancer. The sequences come from CD4+ or CD8+ T cells sorted from blood, collected in a trial of the OX40 agonist ivuxolimab. The CDR3 nucleotides are TGTGCCAGCAGTTACCGTGTGGGGGCCAACGTCCTGACTTTC. Its protein is CASSYRVGANVLTF.